This T cell receptor beta chain appears in the sequencing data of a study of beta chain features in type 1 diabetes. With regard to this clone: Its antigen is as yet unknown.

General study points: Significant though moderate, a shortening of TCRB CDR3s appeared in all four CD4+ subsets of Type 1 diabetes patients.

V shed 4 bases and J 0 bases; nucleotides not matched to a gene: 1. The CDR3 has 15 amino acids. Germline values: CDR1 SGDLS, CDR2 YYNGEE. What was sequenced were expressed TCRB transcripts, since all of the isolated RNA had been reverse transcribed. Sequencing used immunoSEQ multiplex PCR; TCRdb keeps in-frame clones, though not all of them. This table holds fewer than 18,000 clones, roughly three quarters found once. Sequencing input: stem cell memory CD4+ T cells from blood. This sequence was found in a woman under 30 with type 1 diabetes. The V and J genes are TRBV9 and TRBJ2-2; TRBD1 agrees at 9 bases. The CDR3, as DNA: TGTGCCAGCAGCAGACAGGGGGCGAACACCGGGGAGCTGTTTTTT. Translation gives CASSRQGANTGELFF.